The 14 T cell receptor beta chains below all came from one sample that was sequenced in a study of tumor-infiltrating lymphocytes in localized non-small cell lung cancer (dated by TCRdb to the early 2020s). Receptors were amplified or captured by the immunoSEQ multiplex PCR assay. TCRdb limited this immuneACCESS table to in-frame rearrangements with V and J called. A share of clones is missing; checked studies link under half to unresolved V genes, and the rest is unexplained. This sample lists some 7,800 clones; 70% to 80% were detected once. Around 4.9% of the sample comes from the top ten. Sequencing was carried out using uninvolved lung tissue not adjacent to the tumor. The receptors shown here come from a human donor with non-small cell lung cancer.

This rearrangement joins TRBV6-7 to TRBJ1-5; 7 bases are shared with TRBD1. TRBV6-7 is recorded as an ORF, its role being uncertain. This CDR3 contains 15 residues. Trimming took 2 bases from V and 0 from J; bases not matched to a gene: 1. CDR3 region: CASSYRQGSNQPQHF. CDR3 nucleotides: TGTGCCAGCAGTTACAGACAGGGTAGCAATCAGCCCCAGCATTTT.

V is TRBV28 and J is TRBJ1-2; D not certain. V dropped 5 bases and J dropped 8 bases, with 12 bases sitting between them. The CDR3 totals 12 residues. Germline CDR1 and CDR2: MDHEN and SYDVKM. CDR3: CASSQDGSGYTF. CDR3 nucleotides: TGTGCCAGCAGTCAGGACGGCTCCGGCTACACCTTC.

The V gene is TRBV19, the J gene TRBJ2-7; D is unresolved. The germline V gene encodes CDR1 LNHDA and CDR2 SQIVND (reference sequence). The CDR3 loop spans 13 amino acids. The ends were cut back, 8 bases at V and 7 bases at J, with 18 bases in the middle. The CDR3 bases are TGTGCCAGTGGGCCGGGTCGATTCCGAGAGCAGTACTTC. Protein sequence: CASGPGRFREQYF.

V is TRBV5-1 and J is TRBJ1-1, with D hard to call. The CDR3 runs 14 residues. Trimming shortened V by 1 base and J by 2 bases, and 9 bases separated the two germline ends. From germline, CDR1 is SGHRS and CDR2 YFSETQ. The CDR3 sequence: CASSLNQVNTEAFF. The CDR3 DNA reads TGCGCCAGCAGCTTGAACCAGGTAAACACTGAAGCTTTCTTT.

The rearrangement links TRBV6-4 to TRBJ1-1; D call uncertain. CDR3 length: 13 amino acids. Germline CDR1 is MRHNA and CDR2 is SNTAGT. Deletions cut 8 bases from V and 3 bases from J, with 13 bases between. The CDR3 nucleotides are TGTGCCAGCGCTCCGGAAGCCTACACTGAAGCTTTCTTT. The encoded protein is CASAPEAYTEAFF.

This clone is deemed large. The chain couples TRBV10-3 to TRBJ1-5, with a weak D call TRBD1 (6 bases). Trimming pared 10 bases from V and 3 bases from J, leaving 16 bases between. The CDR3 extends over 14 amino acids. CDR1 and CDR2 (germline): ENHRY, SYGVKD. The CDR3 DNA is TGTGCCAGCTTGGACAGCCTTGACAATCAGCCCCAGCATTTT. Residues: CASLDSLDNQPQHF.

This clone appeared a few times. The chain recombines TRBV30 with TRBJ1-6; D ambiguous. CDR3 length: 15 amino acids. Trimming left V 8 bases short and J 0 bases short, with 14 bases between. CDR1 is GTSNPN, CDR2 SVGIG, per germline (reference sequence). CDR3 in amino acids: CAARAGSSYNSPLHF. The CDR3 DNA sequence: TGTGCCGCTAGGGCAGGATCCTCCTATAATTCACCCCTCCACTTT.

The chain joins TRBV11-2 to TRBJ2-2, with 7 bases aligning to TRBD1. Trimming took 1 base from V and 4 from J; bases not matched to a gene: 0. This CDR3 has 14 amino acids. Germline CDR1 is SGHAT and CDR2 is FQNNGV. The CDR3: CASSLGQGTGELFF. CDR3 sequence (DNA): TGTGCCAGCAGCTTAGGACAGGGCACCGGGGAGCTGTTTTTT. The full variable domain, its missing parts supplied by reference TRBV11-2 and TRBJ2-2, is EAGVAQSPRYKIIEKRQSVAFWCNPISGHATLYWYQQILGQGPKLLIQFQNNGVVDDSQLPKDRFSAERLKGVDSTLKIQPAKLEDSAVYLCASSLGQGTGELFFGEGSRLTVL.

CDR3 loop: CASSEPWGTHTGELFF. In nucleotides, the CDR3 is TGTGCCAGCAGTGAACCGTGGGGGACGCACACCGGGGAGCTGTTTTTT. The chain carries TRBV2 and TRBJ2-2; D possibly matches TRBD1 or TRBD2 (5 bases each). The CDR3 length is 16 residues. In germline, CDR1 is SNHLY, CDR2 FYNNEI. With 2 bases removed from V and 3 bases from J, the gap between germline ends came to 13 bases.

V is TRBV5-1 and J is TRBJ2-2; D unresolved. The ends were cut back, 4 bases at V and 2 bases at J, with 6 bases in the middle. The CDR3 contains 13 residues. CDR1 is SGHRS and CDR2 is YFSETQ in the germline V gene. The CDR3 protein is CASSRINTGELFF. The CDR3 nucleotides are TGCGCCAGCAGCCGAATCAACACCGGGGAGCTGTTTTTT.

CDR3 bases: TGTGCCAGCAGTTTCAATCCAGAAGGCACGACCTACGAGCAGTACTTC. Translated, it gives CASSFNPEGTTYEQYF. This chain joins TRBV28 and TRBJ2-7; no firm D call. Trimming removed 3 bases from V and 2 bases from J, with 17 bases in between. In germline, CDR1 is MDHEN, CDR2 SYDVKM. The CDR3 sequence is 16 residues long.

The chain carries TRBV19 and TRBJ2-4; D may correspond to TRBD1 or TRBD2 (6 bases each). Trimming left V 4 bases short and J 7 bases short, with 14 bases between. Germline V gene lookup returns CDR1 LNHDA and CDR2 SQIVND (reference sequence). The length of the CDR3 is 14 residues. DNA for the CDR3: TGTGCCAGTAGTAAGGGTGAAGGGGGGAACATTCAGTACTTC. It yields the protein CASSKGEGGNIQYF.

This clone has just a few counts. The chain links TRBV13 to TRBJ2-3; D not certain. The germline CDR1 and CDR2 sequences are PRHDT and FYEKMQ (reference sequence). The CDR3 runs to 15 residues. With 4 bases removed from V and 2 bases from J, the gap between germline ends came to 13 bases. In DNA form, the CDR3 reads TGTGCCAGCAGCTCGACTTACACTCTCACAGATACGCAGTATTTT. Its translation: CASSSTYTLTDTQYF.

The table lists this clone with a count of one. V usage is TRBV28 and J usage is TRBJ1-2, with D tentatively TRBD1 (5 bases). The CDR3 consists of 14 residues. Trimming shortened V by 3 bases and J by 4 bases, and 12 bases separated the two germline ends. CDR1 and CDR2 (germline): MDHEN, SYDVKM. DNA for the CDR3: TGTGCCAGCAGTTTTCTTGGGGGAAGCTATGGCTACACCTTC. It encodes CASSFLGGSYGYTF.